The TCR beta chain under discussion was sequenced for a study of CD8 T cells in ankylosing spondylitis. Findings and caveats of the study: Seemingly distinctive of ankylosing spondylitis blood was a TCR beta motif formed by eight highly homologous variants. The clones that were linked to disease were reported to be significantly enriched in matched synovial fluid samples from ankylosing spondylitis patients.

Quantitative barcoded 5'-RACE was used to prepare TCR beta libraries. TCRdb re-derived calls from the 5' RACE reads in MiXCR, one entry per CDR3 protein. The sample has tens of thousands of distinct CDR3 sequences, approximately 8.9% seen once; the top ten hold around 30%. Ten or more counts support this clonotype. No antigen is known for it. V shed 5 bases, J shed 0 bases, and the junction held 11 bases outside the gene matches. Germline assignment: CDR1 SGHDT and CDR2 YYEEEE. This CDR3 is built from 17 residues. The sequencing input was blood, either unsorted or a sorted T cell fraction (not recorded which). The chain carries TRBV5-6 and TRBJ1-5, with 7 nucleotides matching TRBD1. The TCR comes from a male donor with ankylosing spondylitis. CDR3 nucleotides: TGTGCCAGCAGTTTCTTAACAGGGGATCATAGCAATCAGCCCCAGCATTTT. Protein product: CASSFLTGDHSNQPQHF.